The table lists the clone carrying this T cell receptor (beta chain) with a few counts. This entry is derived from a study of T cells in Graves' hyperthyroidism and ophthalmopathy. V shed 5 bases and J 2 bases; nucleotides not matched to a gene: 11. CDR3 length: 17 residues. From germline, CDR1 is LNHNV and CDR2 YYDKDF (reference sequence). Amplification of TCR beta CDR3 regions used RNA as the template. HTBI primers were employed in a first-round RT-PCR of the TCR CDR3. MiXCR, run by TCRdb on the multiplex PCR reads, gives a single entry per CDR3 protein. The repertoire holds roughly 300,000 distinct CDR3 sequences, with 20% to 25% as singletons.

The chain recombines TRBV15 with TRBJ1-5; TRBD1 matches 8 bases. This sequence was found in a woman aged 45-59 years with Graves' hyperthyroidism. Sequencing used blood. In nucleotides, the CDR3 is TGTGCCACCAGCCCCCGGACAGGGTGGAGTGGCAATCAGCCCCAGCATTTT. Protein product: CATSPRTGWSGNQPQHF.